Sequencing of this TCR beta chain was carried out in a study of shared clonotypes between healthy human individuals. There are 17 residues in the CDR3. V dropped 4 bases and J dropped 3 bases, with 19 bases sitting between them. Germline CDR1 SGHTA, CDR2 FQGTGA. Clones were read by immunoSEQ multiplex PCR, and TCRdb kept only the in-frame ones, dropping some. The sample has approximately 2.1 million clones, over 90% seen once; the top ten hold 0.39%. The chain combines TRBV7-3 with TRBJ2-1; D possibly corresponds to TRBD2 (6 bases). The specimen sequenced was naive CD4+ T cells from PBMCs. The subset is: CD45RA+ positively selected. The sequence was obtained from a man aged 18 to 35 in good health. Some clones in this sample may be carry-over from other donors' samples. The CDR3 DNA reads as TGTGCCAGCAGCTCCCAAGCTGGCGGCGGGAACTACAATGAGCAGTTCTTC. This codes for CASSSQAGGGNYNEQFF.